The source of this T cell receptor beta chain is a study of T cell responses to AZD1222 COVID-19 vaccine. General study findings and limits: The sample set comprised mostly white British donors with more females, and clonal diversity was possibly underestimated.

The CDR3 has 17 amino acids. Germline V gene sequence: CDR1 MDHEN, CDR2 SYDVKM. Trimming cost V 5 bases and J 7 bases; bases outside gene matches: 11. This clone was seen only a few times. Its antigen remains unidentified. Repertoires were generated with immunoSEQ multiplex PCR, while TCRdb's copy carries only in-frame clones and drops some. This table holds fewer than 55,000 clones, around 80% found once. This sequence originates from an adult in good health. The chain employs TRBV28 and TRBJ2-1; 13 positions match TRBD2. Sequenced material: peripheral blood, taken on day 0 of AZD1222 vaccination. CDR3 in DNA: TGTGCCAGCAGTACCCTATGGACTAGCGGGAGAAGGAATGAGCAGTTCTTC. Protein: CASSTLWTSGRRNEQFF.